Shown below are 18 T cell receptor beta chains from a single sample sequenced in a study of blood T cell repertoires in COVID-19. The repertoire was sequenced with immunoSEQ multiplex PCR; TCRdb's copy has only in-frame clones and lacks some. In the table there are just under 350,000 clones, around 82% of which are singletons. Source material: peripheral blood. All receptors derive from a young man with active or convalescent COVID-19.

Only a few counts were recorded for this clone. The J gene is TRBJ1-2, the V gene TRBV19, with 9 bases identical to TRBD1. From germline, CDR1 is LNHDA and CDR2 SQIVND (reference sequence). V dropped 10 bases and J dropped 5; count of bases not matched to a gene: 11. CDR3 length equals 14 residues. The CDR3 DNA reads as TGTGCCATTTGTGACACAGGGGGCGCTTATGGCTACACCTTC. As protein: CAICDTGGAYGYTF. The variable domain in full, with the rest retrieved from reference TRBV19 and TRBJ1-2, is DGGITQSPKYLFRKEGQNVTLSCEQNLNHDAMYWYRQDPGQGLRLIYYSQIVNDFQKGDIAEGYSVSREKKESFPLTVTSAQKNPTAFYLCAICDTGGAYGYTFGSGTRLTVV.

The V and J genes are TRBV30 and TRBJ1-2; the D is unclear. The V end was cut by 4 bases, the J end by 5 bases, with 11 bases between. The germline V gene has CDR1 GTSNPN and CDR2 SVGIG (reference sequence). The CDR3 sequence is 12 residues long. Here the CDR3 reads CAWMHRQYGYTF. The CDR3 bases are TGTGCCTGGATGCACCGCCAGTATGGCTACACCTTC.

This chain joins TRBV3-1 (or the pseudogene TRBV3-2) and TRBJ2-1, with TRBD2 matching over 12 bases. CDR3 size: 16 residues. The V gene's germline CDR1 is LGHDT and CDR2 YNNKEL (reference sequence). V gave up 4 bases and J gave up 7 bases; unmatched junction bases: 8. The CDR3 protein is CASSLRTSGENNEQFF. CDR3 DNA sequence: TGTGCCAGCAGCCTTAGGACTAGCGGGGAAAATAATGAGCAGTTCTTC.

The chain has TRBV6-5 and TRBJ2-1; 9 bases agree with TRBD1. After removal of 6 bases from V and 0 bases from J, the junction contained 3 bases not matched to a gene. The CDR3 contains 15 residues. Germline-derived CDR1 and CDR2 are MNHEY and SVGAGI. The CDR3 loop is CASRRDRDSYNEQFF. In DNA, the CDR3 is TGTGCCAGCAGGCGGGACAGGGACTCCTACAATGAGCAGTTCTTC.

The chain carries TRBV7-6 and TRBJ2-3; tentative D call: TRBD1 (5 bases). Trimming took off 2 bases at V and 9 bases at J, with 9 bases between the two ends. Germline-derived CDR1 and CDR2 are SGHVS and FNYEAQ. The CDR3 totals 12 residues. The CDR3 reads CASSLQGGTQYF. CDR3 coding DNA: TGTGCCAGCAGCTTACAGGGTGGGACGCAGTATTTT.

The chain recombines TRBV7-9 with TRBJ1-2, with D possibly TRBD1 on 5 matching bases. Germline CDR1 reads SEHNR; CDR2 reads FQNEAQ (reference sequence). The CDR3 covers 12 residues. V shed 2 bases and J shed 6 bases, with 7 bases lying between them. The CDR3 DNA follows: TGTGCCAGCAGCTTACAGGGTCATGGCTACACCTTC. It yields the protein CASSLQGHGYTF.

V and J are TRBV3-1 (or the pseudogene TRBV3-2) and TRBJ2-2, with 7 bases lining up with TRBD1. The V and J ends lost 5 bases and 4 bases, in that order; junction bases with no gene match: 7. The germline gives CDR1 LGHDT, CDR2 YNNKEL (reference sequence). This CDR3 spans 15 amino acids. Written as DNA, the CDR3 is TGTGCCAGCAGCGCCCGGACAGGTTTCACCGGGGAGCTGTTTTTT. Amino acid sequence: CASSARTGFTGELFF.

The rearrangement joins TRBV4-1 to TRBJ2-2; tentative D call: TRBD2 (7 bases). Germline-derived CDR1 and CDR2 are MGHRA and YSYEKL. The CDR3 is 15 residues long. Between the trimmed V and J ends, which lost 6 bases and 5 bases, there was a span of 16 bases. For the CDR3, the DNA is TGCGCCAGCAGGGAGGCGGGGGCTTCGACCGGGGAGCTGTTTTTT. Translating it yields CASREAGASTGELFF.

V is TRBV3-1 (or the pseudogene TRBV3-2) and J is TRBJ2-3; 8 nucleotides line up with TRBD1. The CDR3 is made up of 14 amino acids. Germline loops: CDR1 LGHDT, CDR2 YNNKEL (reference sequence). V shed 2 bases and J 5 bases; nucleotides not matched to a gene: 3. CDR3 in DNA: TGTGCCAGCAGCCAACAGGGGGCGGGAGATACGCAGTATTTT. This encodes CASSQQGAGDTQYF.

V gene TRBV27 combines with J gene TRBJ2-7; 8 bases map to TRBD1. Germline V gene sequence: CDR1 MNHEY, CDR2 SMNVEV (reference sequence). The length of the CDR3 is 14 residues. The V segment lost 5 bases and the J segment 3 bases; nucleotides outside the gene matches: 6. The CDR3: CASSHGQGVYEQYF. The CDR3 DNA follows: TGTGCCAGCAGTCATGGACAGGGAGTCTACGAGCAGTACTTC.

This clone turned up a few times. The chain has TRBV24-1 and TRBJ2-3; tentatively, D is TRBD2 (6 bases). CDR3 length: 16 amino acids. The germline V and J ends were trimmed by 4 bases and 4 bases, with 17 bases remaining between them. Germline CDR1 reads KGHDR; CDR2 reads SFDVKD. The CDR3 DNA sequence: TGTGCCACCAGTGACGGGGTAAGCAGGGAGGCAGATACGCAGTATTTT. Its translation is CATSDGVSREADTQYF.

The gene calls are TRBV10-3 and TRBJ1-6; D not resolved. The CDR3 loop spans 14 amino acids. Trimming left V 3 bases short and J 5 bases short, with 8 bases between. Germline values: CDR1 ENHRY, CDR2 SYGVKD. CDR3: CAISDSPHNSPLHF. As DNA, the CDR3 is TGTGCCATCAGTGACAGTCCTCATAATTCACCCCTCCACTTT.

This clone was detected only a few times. CDR3 region: CASSPGTLNTGELFF. The CDR3 region has the DNA TGTGCCAGCTCACCAGGGACTTTGAACACCGGGGAGCTGTTTTTT. This chain links TRBV18 with TRBJ2-2; tentatively, D is TRBD2 (6 bases). The V gene's germline CDR1 is KGHSH and CDR2 LQKENI. Trimming pared 2 bases from V and 1 base from J, leaving 8 bases between. This CDR3 is built from 15 residues. Full variable domain (missing parts from reference TRBV18 and TRBJ2-2): NAGVMQNPRHLVRRRGQEARLRCSPMKGHSHVYWYRQLPEEGLKFMVYLQKENIIDESGMPKERFSAEFPKEGPSILRIQQVVRGDSAAYFCASSPGTLNTGELFFGEGSRLTVL.

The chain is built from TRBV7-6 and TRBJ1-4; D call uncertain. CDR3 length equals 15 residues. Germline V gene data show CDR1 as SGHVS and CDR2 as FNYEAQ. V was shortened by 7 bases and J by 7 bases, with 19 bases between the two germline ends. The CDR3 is CASKRDVRFGEKLFF. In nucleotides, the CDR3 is TGTGCCAGCAAACGAGATGTGAGGTTCGGTGAAAAACTGTTTTTT.

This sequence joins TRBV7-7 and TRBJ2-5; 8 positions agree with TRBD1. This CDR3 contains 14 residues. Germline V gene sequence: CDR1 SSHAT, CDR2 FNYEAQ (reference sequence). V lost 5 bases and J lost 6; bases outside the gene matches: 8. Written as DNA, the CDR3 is TGTGCCAGCAGCCACCCGACAGGGGTAAAGACCCAGTACTTC. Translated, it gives CASSHPTGVKTQYF.

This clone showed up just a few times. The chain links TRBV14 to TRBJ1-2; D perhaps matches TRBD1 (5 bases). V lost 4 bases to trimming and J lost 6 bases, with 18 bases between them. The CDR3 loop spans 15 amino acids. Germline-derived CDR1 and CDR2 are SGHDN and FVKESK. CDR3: CASSRAGAGLDGYTF. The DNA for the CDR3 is TGTGCCAGCAGCCGGGCGGGAGCGGGGCTGGATGGCTACACCTTC.

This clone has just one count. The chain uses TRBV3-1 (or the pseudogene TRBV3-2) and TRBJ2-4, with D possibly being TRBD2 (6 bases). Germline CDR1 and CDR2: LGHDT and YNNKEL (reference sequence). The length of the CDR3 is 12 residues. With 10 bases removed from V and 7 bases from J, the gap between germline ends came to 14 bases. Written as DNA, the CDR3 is TGTGCCACCATGGGACTTAGTAACATTCAGTACTTC. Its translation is CATMGLSNIQYF.

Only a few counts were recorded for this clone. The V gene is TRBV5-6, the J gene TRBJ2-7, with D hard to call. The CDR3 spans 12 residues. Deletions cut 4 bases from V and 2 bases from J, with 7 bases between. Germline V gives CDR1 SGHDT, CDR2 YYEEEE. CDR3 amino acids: CASSKAPYEQYF. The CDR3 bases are TGTGCCAGCAGCAAAGCCCCCTACGAGCAGTACTTC.